This T cell receptor (beta chain) comes out of a study of T cells after yellow fever vaccination. Study results and limitations: A large majority of primary-vaccination clones showed up again after the booster (about 96% CD4, about 90% CD8). Overall, a small share of clonotypes was seen in both CD4 and CD8 compartments. Sorted repertoires could include abundant contaminating clonotypes from bulk cells.

The CDR3 runs 15 residues. Trimming removed 1 base at V and 2 bases at J, with 12 bases between. Comments on this clonotype: What it recognizes is unknown.

The 5'RACE template-switching step produced TCR cDNA and added a universal primer site and UMIs. TCRdb passed the 5' RACE reads through MiXCR, listing each CDR3 protein once. The data contain fewer than 650,000 distinct CDR3 sequences, 21% of them seen just once; the ten biggest clones take up about 16%. The origin of this receptor is a young man who received the YFV17D yellow fever vaccine. This chain uses TRBV12-3 or TRBV12-4 with TRBJ2-7; no definite D call. Sequenced here: PBMCs, sampled roughly 20 days after the first yellow fever vaccination. The CDR3 loop reads CASSLGLRSTYEQYF. The CDR3 nucleotides are TGTGCCAGCAGTTTAGGGCTCCGGTCGACCTACGAGCAGTACTTC.